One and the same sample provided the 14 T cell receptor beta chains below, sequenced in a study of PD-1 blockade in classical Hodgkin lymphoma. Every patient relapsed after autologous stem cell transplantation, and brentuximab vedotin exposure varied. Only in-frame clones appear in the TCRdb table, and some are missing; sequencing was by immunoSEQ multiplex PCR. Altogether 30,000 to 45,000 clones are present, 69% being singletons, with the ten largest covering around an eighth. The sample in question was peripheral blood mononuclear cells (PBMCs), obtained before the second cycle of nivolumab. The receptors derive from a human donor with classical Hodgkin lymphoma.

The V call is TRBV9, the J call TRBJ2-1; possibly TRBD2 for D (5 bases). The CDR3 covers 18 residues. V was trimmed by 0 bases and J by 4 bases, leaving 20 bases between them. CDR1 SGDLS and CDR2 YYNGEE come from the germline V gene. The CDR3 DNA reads TGTGCCAGCAGCGTAGCTGTTTCGCCGAGGACTGGGTACAATGAGCAGTTCTTC. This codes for CASSVAVSPRTGYNEQFF.

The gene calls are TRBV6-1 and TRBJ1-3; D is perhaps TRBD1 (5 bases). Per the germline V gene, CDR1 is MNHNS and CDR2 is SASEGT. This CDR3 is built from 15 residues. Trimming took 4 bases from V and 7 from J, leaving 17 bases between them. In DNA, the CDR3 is TGTGCCAGCAGTGCGCGTCCAGGGAATTGGAACACCATATATTTT. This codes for CASSARPGNWNTIYF.

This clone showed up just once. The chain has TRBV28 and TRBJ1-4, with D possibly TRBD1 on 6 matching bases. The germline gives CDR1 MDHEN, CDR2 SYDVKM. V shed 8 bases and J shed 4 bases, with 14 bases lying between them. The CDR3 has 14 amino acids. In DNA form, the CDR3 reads TGTGCCAGCGGACAACCAGGGGTTAATGAAAAACTGTTTTTT. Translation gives CASGQPGVNEKLFF.

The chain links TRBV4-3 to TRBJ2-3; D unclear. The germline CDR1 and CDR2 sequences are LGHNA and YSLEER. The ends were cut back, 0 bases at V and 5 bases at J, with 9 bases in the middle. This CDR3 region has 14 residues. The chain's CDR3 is CASSQDSVIDTQYF. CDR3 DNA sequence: TGCGCCAGCAGCCAAGATTCAGTGATAGATACGCAGTATTTT.

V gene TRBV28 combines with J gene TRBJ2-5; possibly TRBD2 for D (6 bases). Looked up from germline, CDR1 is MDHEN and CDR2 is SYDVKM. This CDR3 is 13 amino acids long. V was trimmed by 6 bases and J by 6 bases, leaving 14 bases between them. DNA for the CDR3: TGTGCCAGCAGCAGGACGGGGGAACAGACCCAGTACTTC. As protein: CASSRTGEQTQYF. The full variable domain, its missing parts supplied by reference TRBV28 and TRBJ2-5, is DVKVTQSSRYLVKRTGEKVFLECVQDMDHENMFWYRQDPGLGLRLIYFSYDVKMKEKGDIPEGYSVSREKKERFSLILESASTNQTSMYLCASSRTGEQTQYFGPGTRLLVL.

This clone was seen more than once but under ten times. The CDR3 loop is CASSVMGRSTDTQYF. In DNA, the CDR3 is TGTGCCAGCAGCGTGATGGGCAGAAGCACAGATACGCAGTATTTT. The chain uses TRBV9 and TRBJ2-3; D unresolved. Germline loops: CDR1 SGDLS, CDR2 YYNGEE. The CDR3 has 15 residues. V was pared by 2 bases and J by 0 bases, with 10 bases between.

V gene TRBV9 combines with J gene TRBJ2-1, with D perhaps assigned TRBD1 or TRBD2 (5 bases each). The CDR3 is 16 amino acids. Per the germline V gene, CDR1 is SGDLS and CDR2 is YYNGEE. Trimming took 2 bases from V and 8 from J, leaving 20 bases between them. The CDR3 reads CASSVGTKSGFDEQFF. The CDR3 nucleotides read TGTGCCAGCAGCGTTGGGACCAAATCGGGTTTCGATGAGCAGTTCTTC. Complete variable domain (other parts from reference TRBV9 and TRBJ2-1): DSGVTQTPKHLITATGQRVTLRCSPRSGDLSVYWYQQSLDQGLQFLIQYYNGEERAKGNILERFSAQQFPDLHSELNLSSLELGDSALYFCASSVGTKSGFDEQFFGPGTRLTVL.

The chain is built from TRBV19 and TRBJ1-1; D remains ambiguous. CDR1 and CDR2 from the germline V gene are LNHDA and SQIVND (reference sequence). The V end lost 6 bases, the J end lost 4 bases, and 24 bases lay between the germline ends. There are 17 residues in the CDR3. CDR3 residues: CASRSTTYRAEGTEAFF. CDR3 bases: TGTGCCAGTAGATCGACCACTTATCGGGCGGAGGGCACTGAAGCTTTCTTT.

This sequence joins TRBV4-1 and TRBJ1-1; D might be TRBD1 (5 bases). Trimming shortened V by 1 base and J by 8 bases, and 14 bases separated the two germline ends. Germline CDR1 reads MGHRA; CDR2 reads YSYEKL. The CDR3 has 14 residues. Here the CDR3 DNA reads TGCGCCAGCAGCCAAGCGATAAGGGGACCAGAAGCTTTCTTT. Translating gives CASSQAIRGPEAFF.

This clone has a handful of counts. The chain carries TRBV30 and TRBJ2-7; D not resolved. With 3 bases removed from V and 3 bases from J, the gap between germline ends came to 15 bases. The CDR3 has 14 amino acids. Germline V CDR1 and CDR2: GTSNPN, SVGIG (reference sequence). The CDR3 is CAWRNTARYYEQYF. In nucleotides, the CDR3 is TGTGCCTGGAGAAATACGGCCAGATACTACGAGCAGTACTTC.

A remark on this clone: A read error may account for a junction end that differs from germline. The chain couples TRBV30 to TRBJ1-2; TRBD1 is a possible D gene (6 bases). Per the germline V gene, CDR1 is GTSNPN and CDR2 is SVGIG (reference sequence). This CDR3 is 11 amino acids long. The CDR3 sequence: CAWVVAGTRYF. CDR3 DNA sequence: TGTGCCTGGGTGGTGGCAGGGACAAGGTACTTC.

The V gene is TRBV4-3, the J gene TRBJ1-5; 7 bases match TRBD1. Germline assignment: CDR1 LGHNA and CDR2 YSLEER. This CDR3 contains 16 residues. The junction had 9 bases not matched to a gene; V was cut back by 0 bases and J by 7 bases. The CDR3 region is CASSQDFRDSWQPQHF. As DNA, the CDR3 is TGCGCCAGCAGCCAAGATTTCCGGGACAGTTGGCAGCCCCAGCATTTT.

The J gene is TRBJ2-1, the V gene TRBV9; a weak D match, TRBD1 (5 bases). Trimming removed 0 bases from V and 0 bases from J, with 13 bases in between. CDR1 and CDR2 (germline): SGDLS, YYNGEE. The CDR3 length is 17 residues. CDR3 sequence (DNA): TGTGCCAGCAGCGTAGTTGGGGCCCTGAGCTCCTACAATGAGCAGTTCTTC. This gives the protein CASSVVGALSSYNEQFF.

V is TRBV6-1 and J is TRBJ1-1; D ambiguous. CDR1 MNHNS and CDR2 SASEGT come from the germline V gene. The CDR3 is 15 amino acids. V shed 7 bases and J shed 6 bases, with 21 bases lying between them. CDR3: CASTASGQLVAEAFF. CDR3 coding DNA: TGTGCCAGCACGGCGTCGGGCCAGCTGGTAGCTGAAGCTTTCTTT.